The subject of this entry is one T cell receptor (beta chain). As yet, its antigen is unknown. Per the authors' pipeline: Filtering differed, since immunoSEQ gave only junction sequences and no quality scores. Produced via immunoSEQ multiplex PCR; TCRdb's table is partial and in-frame only. V and J calls and clone size are copied from that table; D and trimming were computed from the DNA. This table holds fewer than 1 million clones, roughly 96% found once. The record originates from a study of shared clonotypes between healthy human individuals. The study's findings and limits: The study drew on few donors, limiting represented genetic and exposure-history diversity. Naive subsets, compared against memory subsets, generally had larger estimated richness values. Among donors, clonotype sharing was expected to be affected by sequencing depth.

Trimming removed 2 bases from V and 0 bases from J, with 10 bases in between. Germline V gene sequence: CDR1 GTSNPN, CDR2 SVGIG (reference sequence). This CDR3 contains 14 residues. The naive CD8 subset, CD45RO-negative cells positively selected for CCR7, excluded terminally differentiated effector memory CD45RA+ cells. Sequencing input: naive CD8+ T cells sorted from blood. The receptor was isolated from a man aged 25 to 40 in good health. The chain links TRBV30 to TRBJ1-1; D unresolved. The CDR3 protein is CAWSYSVMNTEAFF. CDR3 sequence (DNA): TGTGCCTGGAGTTATAGCGTCATGAACACTGAAGCTTTCTTT.